One and the same sample provided the 4 T cell receptor beta chains below, sequenced in a study of blood T cell repertoires in COVID-19. Libraries were prepared by immunoSEQ multiplex PCR; TCRdb keeps only in-frame clonotypes and omits some of them. The profile shows about 250,000 clones, more than 75% of them singletons. The sequenced sample consisted of peripheral blood. These receptors were obtained from a woman between 40 and 50 years old who had recovered from COVID-19.

V usage is TRBV7-9 and J usage is TRBJ2-7; 8 nucleotides line up with TRBD1. This CDR3 has 17 residues. Trimming took 5 bases from V and 0 from J; bases not matched to a gene: 12. Germline V gene lookup returns CDR1 SEHNR and CDR2 FQNEAQ (reference sequence). This CDR3 is CASSLLDRGRLSYEQYF. The CDR3 DNA sequence: TGTGCCAGCAGCCTCCTAGACAGGGGACGCCTCTCCTACGAGCAGTACTTC.

This sequence joins TRBV30 and TRBJ1-5; the D gene is possibly TRBD1 (5 bases). The CDR3 consists of 13 residues. CDR1 is GTSNPN, CDR2 SVGIG, per germline (reference sequence). Trimming cost V 5 bases and J 7 bases, with 15 bases left between them. CDR3 in amino acids: CAWGRQAGQPQHF. The CDR3 nucleotides read TGTGCCTGGGGGAGGCAAGCAGGGCAGCCCCAGCATTTT.

V is TRBV9 and J is TRBJ2-7; 8 nucleotides line up with TRBD1. The CDR3 has 14 residues. V shed 3 bases and J 4 bases; nucleotides not matched to a gene: 6. Germline CDR1 is SGDLS and CDR2 is YYNGEE. The CDR3 DNA follows: TGTGCCAGCAGCGCCTCAGGGGGCGGGTACGAGCAGTACTTC. Encoded protein: CASSASGGGYEQYF.

The chain links TRBV28 to TRBJ2-3; 9 bases fit TRBD1. V trimming: 6 bases; J trimming: 1 base; junction bases outside the gene matches: 5. The CDR3 length is 15 residues. Germline V gives CDR1 MDHEN, CDR2 SYDVKM. CDR3 DNA: TGTGCCAGCAGCCTACAGGGGGCGGGCACAGATACGCAGTATTTT. Translating gives CASSLQGAGTDTQYF. The full variable domain, with the rest looked up from reference TRBV28 and TRBJ2-3, is DVKVTQSSRYLVKRTGEKVFLECVQDMDHENMFWYRQDPGLGLRLIYFSYDVKMKEKGDIPEGYSVSREKKERFSLILESASTNQTSMYLCASSLQGAGTDTQYFGPGTRLTVL.